This section outlines one T cell receptor (beta chain) sequence together with its context. Its target is not known. This entry belongs to a study of vaccination effects on CD4 cells after COVID-19. About the study: The culture medium for over 1.5 million PBMC per well included around 10 IU/ml IL-2 and around 9.8 ug/ml peptides. Study outcomes and limitations: Convalescent patients were scarce in the study, and it lacked early post-infection timepoints.

The culture ran for 10 days before CD4+ T cells were isolated. Clones were sequenced by immunoSEQ multiplex PCR, and TCRdb holds only the in-frame ones, with some missing. Of some 39,000 clones listed, about 80% are singletons. V was shortened by 2 bases and J by 2 bases, with 2 bases between the two germline ends. From germline, CDR1 is SGDLS and CDR2 YYNGEE. The CDR3 has 13 residues. V gene TRBV9 combines with J gene TRBJ2-6; D remains ambiguous. The sequenced sample was CD4+ T cells from PBMCs cultured without peptide, obtained before COVID-19 vaccination. The source of this sequence is a human donor who received a COVID-19 vaccine. CDR3 sequence reads: CASSVPGANVLTF. The CDR3 DNA is TGTGCCAGCAGCGTCCCTGGGGCCAACGTCCTGACTTTC.